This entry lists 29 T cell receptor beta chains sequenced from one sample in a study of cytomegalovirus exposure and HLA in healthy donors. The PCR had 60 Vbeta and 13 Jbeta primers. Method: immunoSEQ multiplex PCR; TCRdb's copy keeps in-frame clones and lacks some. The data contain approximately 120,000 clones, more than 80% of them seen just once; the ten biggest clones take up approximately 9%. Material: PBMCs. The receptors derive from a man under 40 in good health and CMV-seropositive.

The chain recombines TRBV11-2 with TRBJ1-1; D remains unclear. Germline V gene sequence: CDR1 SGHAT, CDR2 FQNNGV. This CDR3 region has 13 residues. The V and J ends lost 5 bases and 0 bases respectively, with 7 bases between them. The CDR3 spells CASSTTMNTEAFF. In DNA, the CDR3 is TGTGCCAGCAGCACAACGATGAACACTGAAGCTTTCTTT.

The CDR3 is CASTHFGGADGYTF. The CDR3 region has the DNA TGTGCCAGCACTCACTTTGGGGGCGCGGATGGCTACACCTTC. This sequence joins TRBV6-5 and TRBJ1-2; D might be TRBD1 (6 bases). The germline V gene encodes CDR1 MNHEY and CDR2 SVGAGI. V lost 7 bases and J lost 6, with 18 bases in between. The CDR3 length is 14 residues.

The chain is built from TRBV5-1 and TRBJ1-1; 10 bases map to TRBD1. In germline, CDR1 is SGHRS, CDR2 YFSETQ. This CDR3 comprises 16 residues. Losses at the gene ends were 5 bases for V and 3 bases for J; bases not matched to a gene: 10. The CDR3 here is CASRPGTGDGYTEAFF. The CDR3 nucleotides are TGCGCCAGCAGGCCCGGGACAGGGGATGGGTACACTGAAGCTTTCTTT.

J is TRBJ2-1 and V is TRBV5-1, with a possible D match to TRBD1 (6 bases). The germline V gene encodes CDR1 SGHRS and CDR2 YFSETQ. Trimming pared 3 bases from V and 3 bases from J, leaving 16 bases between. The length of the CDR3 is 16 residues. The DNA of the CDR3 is TGCGCCAGCAGCTCCACGCCAGGGGCTGGCTACAATGAGCAGTTCTTC. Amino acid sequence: CASSSTPGAGYNEQFF.

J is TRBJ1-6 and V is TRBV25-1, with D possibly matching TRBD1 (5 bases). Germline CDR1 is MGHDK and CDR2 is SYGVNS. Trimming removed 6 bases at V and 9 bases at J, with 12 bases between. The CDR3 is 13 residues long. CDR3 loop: CASSRGEGSPLHF. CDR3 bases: TGTGCCAGCAGCCGAGGGGAGGGTTCACCCCTCCACTTT.

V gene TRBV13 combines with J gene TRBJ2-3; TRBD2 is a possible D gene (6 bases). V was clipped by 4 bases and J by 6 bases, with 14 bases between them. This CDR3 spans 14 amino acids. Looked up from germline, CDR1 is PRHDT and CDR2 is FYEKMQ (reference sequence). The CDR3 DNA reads TGTGCCAGCAGCTCCCGTGGCGGGGCCGATACGCAGTATTTT. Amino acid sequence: CASSSRGGADTQYF.

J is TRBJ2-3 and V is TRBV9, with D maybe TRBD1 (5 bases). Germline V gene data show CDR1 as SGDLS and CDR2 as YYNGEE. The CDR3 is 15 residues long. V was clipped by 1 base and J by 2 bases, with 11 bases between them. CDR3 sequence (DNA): TGTGCCAGCAGCGTACTATACGGACACACAGATACGCAGTATTTT. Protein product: CASSVLYGHTDTQYF.

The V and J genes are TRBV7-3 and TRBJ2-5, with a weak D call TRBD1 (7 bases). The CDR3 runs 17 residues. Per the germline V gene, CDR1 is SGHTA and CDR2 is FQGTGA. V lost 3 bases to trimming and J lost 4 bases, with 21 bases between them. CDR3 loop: CASSLGVAGGQGETQYF. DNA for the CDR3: TGTGCCAGCAGCTTGGGCGTGGCAGGGGGGCAAGGAGAGACCCAGTACTTC.

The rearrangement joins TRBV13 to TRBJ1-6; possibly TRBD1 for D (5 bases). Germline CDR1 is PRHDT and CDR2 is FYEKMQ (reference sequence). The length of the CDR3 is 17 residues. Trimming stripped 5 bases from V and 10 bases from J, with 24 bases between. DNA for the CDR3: TGTGCCAGCAGCCGCGAAGGTGGCAGGGCCCATGGGTCACCCCTCCACTTT. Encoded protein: CASSREGGRAHGSPLHF.

For the CDR3, the DNA is TGTGCCAGCAGCAAACCGGGACAGGGGGCCGGTGGCTACACCTTC. Translation: CASSKPGQGAGGYTF. The J gene is TRBJ1-2, the V gene TRBV21-1; the D call in the table, TRBD1, was not verified against the DNA. TRBV21-1 is a documented pseudogene. The CDR3 runs to 15 residues.

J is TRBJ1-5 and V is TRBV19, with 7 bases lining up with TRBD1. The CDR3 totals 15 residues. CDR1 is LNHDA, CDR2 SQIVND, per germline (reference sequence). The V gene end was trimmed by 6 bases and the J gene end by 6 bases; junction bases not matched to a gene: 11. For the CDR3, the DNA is TGTGCCAGTAGACTGGACAGGTCAAAGGGTCAGCCCCAGCATTTT. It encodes CASRLDRSKGQPQHF.

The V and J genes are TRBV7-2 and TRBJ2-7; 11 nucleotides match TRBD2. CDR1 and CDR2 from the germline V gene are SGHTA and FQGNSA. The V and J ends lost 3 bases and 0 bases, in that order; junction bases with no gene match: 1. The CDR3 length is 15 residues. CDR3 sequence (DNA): TGTGCCAGCAGCTTGACTAGCGGGGACTCCTACGAGCAGTACTTC. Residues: CASSLTSGDSYEQYF. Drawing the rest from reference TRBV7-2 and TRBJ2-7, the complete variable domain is GAGVSQSPSNKVTEKGKDVELRCDPISGHTALYWYRQSLGQGLEFLIYFQGNSAPDKSGLPSDRFSAERTGGSVSTLTIQRTQQEDSAVYLCASSLTSGDSYEQYFGPGTRLTVT.

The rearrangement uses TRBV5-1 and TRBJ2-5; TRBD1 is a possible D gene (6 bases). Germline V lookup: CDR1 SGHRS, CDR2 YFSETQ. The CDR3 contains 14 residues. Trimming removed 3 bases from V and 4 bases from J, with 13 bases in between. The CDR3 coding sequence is TGCGCCAGCAGCTCCTCGGGACACACAGAGACCCAGTACTTC. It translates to CASSSSGHTETQYF.

The chain's CDR3 is CASSLYVFYEQYF. CDR3 coding DNA: TGTGCCAGCTCCCTTTATGTCTTCTACGAGCAGTACTTC. V is TRBV19 and J is TRBJ2-7; D call uncertain. CDR3 length equals 13 residues. V was clipped by 9 bases and J by 3 bases, with 15 bases between them. The germline V gene has CDR1 LNHDA and CDR2 SQIVND (reference sequence).

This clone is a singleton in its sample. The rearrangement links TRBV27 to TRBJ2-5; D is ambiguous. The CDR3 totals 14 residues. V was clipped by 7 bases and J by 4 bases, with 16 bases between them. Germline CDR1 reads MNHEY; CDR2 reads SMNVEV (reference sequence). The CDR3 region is CASKSAIALETQYF. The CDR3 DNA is TGTGCCAGCAAATCCGCAATAGCTTTAGAGACCCAGTACTTC.

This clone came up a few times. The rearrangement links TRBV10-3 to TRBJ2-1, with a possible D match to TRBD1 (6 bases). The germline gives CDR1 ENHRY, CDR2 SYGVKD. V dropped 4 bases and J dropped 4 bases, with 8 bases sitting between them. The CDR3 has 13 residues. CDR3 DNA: TGTGCCATCAGTGTCGACAGGTACAATGAGCAGTTCTTC. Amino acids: CAISVDRYNEQFF.

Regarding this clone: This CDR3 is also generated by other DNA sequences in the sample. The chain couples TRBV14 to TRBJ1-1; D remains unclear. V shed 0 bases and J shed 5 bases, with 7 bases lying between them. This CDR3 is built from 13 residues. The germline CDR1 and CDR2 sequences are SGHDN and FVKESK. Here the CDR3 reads CASSQDRGTEAFF. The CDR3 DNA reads TGTGCCAGCAGCCAAGATCGAGGGACTGAAGCTTTCTTT.

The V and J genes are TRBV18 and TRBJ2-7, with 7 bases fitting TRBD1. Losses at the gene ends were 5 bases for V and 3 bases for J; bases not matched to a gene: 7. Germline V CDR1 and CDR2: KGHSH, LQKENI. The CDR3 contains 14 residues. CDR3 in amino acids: CASSDRQGDYEQYF. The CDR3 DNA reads TGTGCCAGCTCAGATCGACAGGGAGACTACGAGCAGTACTTC.

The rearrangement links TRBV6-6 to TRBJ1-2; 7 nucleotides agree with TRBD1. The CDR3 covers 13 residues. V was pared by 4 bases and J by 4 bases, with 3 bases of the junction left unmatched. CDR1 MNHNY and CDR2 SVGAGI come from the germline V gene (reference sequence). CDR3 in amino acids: CASSLQGSYGYTF. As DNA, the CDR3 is TGTGCCAGCAGTTTACAGGGGAGCTATGGCTACACCTTC.

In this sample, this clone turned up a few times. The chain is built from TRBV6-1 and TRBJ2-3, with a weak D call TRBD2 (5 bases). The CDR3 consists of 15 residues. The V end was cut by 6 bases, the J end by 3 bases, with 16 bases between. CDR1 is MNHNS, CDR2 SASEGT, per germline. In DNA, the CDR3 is TGTGCCAGCAGCCTGGACTGGGGAAGGACAGATACGCAGTATTTT. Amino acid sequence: CASSLDWGRTDTQYF.

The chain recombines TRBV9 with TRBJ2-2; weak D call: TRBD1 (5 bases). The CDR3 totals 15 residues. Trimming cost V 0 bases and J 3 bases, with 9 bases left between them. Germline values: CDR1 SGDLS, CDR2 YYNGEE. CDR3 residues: CASSVAETDTGELFF. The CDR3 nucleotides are TGTGCCAGCAGCGTAGCCGAGACAGACACCGGGGAGCTGTTTTTT.

The CDR3 DNA reads as TGTGCCAGCAGCGTAACCGGGACAGGGGTTGGCTACACCTTC. Its protein product is CASSVTGTGVGYTF. This chain joins TRBV9 and TRBJ1-2; TRBD1 aligns across 10 bases. Trimming took 1 base from V and 7 from J; bases not matched to a gene: 4. Germline CDR1 and CDR2: SGDLS and YYNGEE. The CDR3 loop spans 14 amino acids.

CDR3 nucleotides: TGTGCCAGCAGTAGAGGACAGGGGTCAGATACGCAGTATTTT. Residues: CASSRGQGSDTQYF. This chain joins TRBV2 and TRBJ2-3; 9 nucleotides match TRBD1. The CDR3 covers 14 residues. The trim removed 5 bases at V and 4 bases at J, leaving 4 bases unmatched. The V gene's germline CDR1 is SNHLY and CDR2 FYNNEI.

Here the CDR3 reads CASSREGHSTGELFF. The CDR3 DNA reads TGTGCCAGTAGTAGAGAGGGACATAGCACCGGGGAGCTGTTTTTT. V gene TRBV19 combines with J gene TRBJ2-2; D is possibly TRBD1 (6 bases). This CDR3 has 15 amino acids. Deletions cut 4 bases from V and 4 bases from J, with 13 bases between. CDR1 and CDR2 (germline): LNHDA, SQIVND (reference sequence).

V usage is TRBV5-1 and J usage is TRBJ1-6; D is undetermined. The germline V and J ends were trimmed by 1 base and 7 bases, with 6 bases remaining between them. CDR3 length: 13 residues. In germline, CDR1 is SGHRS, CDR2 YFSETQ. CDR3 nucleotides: TGCGCCAGCAGCTTGAGAGTCAATTCACCCCTCCACTTT. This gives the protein CASSLRVNSPLHF. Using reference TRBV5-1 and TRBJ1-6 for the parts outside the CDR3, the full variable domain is KAGVTQTPRYLIKTRGQQVTLSCSPISGHRSVSWYQQTPGQGLQFLFEYFSETQRNKGNFPGRFSGRQFSNSRSEMNVSTLELGDSALYLCASSLRVNSPLHFGNGTRLTVT.

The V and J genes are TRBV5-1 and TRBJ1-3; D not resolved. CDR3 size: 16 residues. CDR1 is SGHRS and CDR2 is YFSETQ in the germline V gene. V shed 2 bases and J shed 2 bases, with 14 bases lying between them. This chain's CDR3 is CASSFARPGPGNTIYF. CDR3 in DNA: TGCGCCAGCAGCTTTGCTCGTCCCGGTCCTGGAAACACCATATATTTT.

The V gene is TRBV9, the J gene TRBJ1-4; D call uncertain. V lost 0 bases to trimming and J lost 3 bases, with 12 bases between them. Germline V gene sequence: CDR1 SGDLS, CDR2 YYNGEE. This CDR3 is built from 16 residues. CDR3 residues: CASSVEGGLSNEKLFF. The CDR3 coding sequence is TGTGCCAGCAGCGTAGAGGGAGGGCTTTCTAATGAAAAACTGTTTTTT.

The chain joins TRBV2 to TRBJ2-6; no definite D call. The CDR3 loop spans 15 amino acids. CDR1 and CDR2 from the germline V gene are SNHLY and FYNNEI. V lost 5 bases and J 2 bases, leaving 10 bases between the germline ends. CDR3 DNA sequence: TGTGCCAGCAGTTCACACATCCCTGGGGCCAACGTCCTGACTTTC. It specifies CASSSHIPGANVLTF.

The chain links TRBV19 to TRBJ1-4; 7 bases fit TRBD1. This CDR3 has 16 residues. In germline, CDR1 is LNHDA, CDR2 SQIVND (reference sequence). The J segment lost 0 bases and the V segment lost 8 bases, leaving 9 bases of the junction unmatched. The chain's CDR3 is CASWTGSDATNEKLFF. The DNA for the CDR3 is TGTGCCAGTTGGACAGGCTCTGATGCAACTAATGAAAAACTGTTTTTT.